These 8 T cell receptor beta chains were all obtained from the same sample, sequenced in a study of blood T cell repertoires in COVID-19. Assay: immunoSEQ multiplex PCR; the TCRdb copy retains only in-frame clones and omits some. The sample consists of approximately 47,000 clones, roughly 90% of them appearing once. Sequencing was carried out using peripheral blood. These receptors were taken from a man between 65 and 85 years old with active COVID-19.

The rearrangement links TRBV4-3 to TRBJ2-1, with 8 bases identical to TRBD2. The V and J ends lost 2 bases and 6 bases, in that order; junction bases with no gene match: 6. Germline V gene sequence: CDR1 LGHNA, CDR2 YSLEER. The CDR3 length is 15 residues. The CDR3 loop is CASSQPGRGSNEQFF. CDR3 nucleotides: TGCGCCAGCAGCCAACCCGGGAGGGGGAGCAATGAGCAGTTCTTC.

This chain connects TRBV27 to TRBJ1-2; D remains ambiguous. This CDR3 is built from 11 residues. Per germline, CDR1 MNHEY and CDR2 SMNVEV (reference sequence). V lost 5 bases and J 7 bases, leaving 8 bases between the germline ends. This CDR3 reads CASSPGVGYTF. The CDR3 region has the DNA TGTGCCAGCAGTCCCGGGGTTGGCTACACCTTC.

This clone was found once. The chain links TRBV25-1 to TRBJ1-2; 9 positions match TRBD1. The germline V gene encodes CDR1 MGHDK and CDR2 SYGVNS. Losses at the gene ends were 3 bases for V and 8 bases for J; bases not matched to a gene: 10. CDR3 length: 15 residues. CDR3 DNA sequence: TGTGCCAGCAGTGATTCCCGCGACAGGGGGAGAGGCTACACCTTC. Its translation is CASSDSRDRGRGYTF.

This clone was found a few times. The rearrangement joins TRBV10-2 to TRBJ1-6; D remains unclear. The germline gives CDR1 WSHSY, CDR2 SAAADI. The germline V and J ends were trimmed by 5 bases and 10 bases, with 12 bases remaining between them. The CDR3 sequence is 13 residues long. Here the CDR3 reads CASSNSPRSPLHF. In nucleotides, the CDR3 is TGCGCCAGCAGTAACTCCCCTCGCTCACCCCTCCACTTT.

The chain joins TRBV28 to TRBJ1-5, with 9 positions matching TRBD1. Germline V CDR1 and CDR2: MDHEN, SYDVKM. This CDR3 has 15 amino acids. V gave up 5 bases and J gave up 0 bases; unmatched junction bases: 2. In nucleotides, the CDR3 is TGTGCCAGCAGTACGGGACAGGGTAGCAATCAGCCCCAGCATTTT. It is translated as CASSTGQGSNQPQHF.

The rearrangement uses TRBV3-1 (or the pseudogene TRBV3-2) and TRBJ2-5; 7 bases agree with TRBD2. Germline-derived CDR1 and CDR2 are LGHDT and YNNKEL (reference sequence). The length of the CDR3 is 17 residues. V was clipped by 0 bases and J by 0 bases; unmatched bases: 7. The CDR3 is CASSQEKTSPYQETQYF. The CDR3 region has the DNA TGTGCCAGCAGCCAAGAGAAGACTAGCCCGTACCAAGAGACCCAGTACTTC.

The CDR3 spells CASSEAAGGGNTIYF. The CDR3 nucleotides are TGTGCCAGCAGTGAAGCAGCAGGGGGAGGAAACACCATATATTTT. The chain employs TRBV6-1 and TRBJ1-3; 7 nucleotides line up with TRBD1. Losses at the gene ends were 0 bases for V and 4 bases for J; bases not matched to a gene: 3. The CDR3 contains 15 residues. CDR1 is MNHNS, CDR2 SASEGT, per germline.

This clone came up a few times. The chain combines TRBV4-1 with TRBJ2-7, with 7 bases aligning to TRBD2. This CDR3 spans 15 amino acids. After removal of 2 bases from V and 4 bases from J, the junction contained 8 bases not matched to a gene. Looked up from germline, CDR1 is MGHRA and CDR2 is YSYEKL. DNA for the CDR3: TGCGCCAGCAGCCAACGACTAGCAGGATTATACGAGCAGTACTTC. It is translated as CASSQRLAGLYEQYF.